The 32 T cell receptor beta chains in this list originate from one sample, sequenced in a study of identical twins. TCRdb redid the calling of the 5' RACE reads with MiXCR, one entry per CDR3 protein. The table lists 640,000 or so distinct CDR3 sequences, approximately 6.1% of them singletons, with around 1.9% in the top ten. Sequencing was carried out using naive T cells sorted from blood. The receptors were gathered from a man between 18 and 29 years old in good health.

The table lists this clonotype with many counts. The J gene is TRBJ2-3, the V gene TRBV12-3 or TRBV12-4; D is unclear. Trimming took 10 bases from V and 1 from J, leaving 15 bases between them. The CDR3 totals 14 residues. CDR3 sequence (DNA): TGTGCCACCTCGGTCCGCAGCCGCACAGATACGCAGTATTTT. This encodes CATSVRSRTDTQYF.

The CDR3 here is CASSIGPVPYNEQFF. As DNA, the CDR3 is TGTGCCAGTAGTATAGGTCCAGTTCCCTACAATGAGCAGTTCTTC. The chain is built from TRBV19 and TRBJ2-1; D gene ambiguous. Germline V gives CDR1 LNHDA, CDR2 SQIVND (reference sequence). The V and J ends lost 1 base and 2 bases respectively, with 9 bases between them. The CDR3 has 15 amino acids.

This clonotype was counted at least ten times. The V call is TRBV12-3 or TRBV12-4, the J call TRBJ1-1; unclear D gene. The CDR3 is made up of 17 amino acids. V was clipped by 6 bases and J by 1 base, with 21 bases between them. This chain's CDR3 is CASSRIRSFGSNTEAFF. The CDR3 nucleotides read TGTGCCAGCAGCCGAATCCGGTCGTTCGGGTCGAACACTGAAGCTTTCTTT.

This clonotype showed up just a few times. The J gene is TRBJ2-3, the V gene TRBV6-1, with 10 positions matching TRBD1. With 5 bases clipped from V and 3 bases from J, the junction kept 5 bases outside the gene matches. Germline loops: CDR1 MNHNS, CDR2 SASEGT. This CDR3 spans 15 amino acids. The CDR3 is CASSQTGGDTDTQYF. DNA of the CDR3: TGTGCCAGCAGTCAGACAGGGGGCGATACAGATACGCAGTATTTT.

The DNA of the CDR3 is TGTGCCAGCAGCTTAGTAGGGAGCGGCAGCTACAATGAGCAGTTCTTC. Protein: CASSLVGSGSYNEQFF. The chain is built from TRBV11-2 and TRBJ2-1, with a possible D match to TRBD2 (5 bases). V lost 1 base and J 3 bases, leaving 13 bases between the germline ends. Germline CDR1 and CDR2: SGHAT and FQNNGV. This CDR3 contains 16 residues.

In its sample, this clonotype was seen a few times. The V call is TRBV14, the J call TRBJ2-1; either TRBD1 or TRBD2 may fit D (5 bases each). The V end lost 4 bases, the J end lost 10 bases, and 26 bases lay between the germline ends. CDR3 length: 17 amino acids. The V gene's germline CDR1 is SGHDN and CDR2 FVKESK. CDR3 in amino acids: CASSPPGGRIPPMEQFF. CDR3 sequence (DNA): TGTGCCAGCAGCCCTCCTGGGGGACGGATCCCTCCAATGGAGCAGTTCTTC.

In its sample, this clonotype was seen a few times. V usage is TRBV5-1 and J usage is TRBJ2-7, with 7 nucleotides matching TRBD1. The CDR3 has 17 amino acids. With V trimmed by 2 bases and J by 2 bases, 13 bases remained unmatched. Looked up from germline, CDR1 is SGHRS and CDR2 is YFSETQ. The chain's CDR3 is CASSLSRDSGFTYEQYF. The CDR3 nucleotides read TGCGCCAGCAGCTTATCCCGGGACAGTGGATTTACCTACGAGCAGTACTTC.

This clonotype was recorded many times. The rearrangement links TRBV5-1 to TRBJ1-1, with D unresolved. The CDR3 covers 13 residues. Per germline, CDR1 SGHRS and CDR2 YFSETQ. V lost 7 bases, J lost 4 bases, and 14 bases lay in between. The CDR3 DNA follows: TGCGCCAGCTCGAATTCGGTTTCCACTGAAGCTTTCTTT. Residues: CASSNSVSTEAFF.

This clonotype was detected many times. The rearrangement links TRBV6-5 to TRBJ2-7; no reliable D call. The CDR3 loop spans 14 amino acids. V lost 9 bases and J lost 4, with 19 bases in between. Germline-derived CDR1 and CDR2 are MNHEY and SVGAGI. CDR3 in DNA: TGTGCCAGGAATTATAGGAGAAGATCTTACGAGCAGTACTTC. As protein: CARNYRRRSYEQYF.

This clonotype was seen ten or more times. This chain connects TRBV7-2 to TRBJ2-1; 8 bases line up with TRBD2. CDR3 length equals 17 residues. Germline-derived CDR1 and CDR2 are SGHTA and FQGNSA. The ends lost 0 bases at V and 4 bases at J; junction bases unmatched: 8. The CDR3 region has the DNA TGTGCCAGCAGCTTAGCTCCTAGCGGGCGGGGTTACAATGAGCAGTTCTTC. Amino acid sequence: CASSLAPSGRGYNEQFF.

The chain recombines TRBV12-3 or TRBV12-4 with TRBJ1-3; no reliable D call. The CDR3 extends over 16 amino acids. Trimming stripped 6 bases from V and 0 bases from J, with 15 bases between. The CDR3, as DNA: TGTGCCAGCAGACTAGGGCTGGGAACCTCTGGAAACACCATATATTTT. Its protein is CASRLGLGTSGNTIYF.

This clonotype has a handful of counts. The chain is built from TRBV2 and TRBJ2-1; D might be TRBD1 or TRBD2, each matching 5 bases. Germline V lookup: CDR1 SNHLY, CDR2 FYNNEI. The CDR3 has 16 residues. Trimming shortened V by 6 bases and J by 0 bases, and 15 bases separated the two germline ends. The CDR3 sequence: CASSPGARSSYNEQFF. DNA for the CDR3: TGTGCCAGCAGCCCCGGGGCTAGAAGCTCCTACAATGAGCAGTTCTTC.

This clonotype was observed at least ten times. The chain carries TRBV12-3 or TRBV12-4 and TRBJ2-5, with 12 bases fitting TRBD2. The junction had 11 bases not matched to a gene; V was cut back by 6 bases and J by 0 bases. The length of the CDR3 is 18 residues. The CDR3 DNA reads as TGTGCCAGCAGCCCCACTGGGCTAGCGGGAGGGTACCAAGAGACCCAGTACTTC. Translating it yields CASSPTGLAGGYQETQYF.

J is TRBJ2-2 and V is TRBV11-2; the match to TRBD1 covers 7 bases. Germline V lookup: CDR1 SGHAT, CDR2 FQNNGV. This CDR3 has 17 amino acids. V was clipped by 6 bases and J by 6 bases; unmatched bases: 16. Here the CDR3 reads CASRMTGRKQGAGELFF. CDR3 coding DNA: TGTGCCAGCAGGATGACAGGGCGCAAGCAGGGTGCCGGGGAGCTGTTTTTT.

CDR3 in amino acids: CASSLGTEKETQYF. The DNA for the CDR3 is TGCGCCAGCAGCTTGGGAACTGAGAAAGAGACCCAGTACTTC. V usage is TRBV5-1 and J usage is TRBJ2-5; the D is unclear. V lost 0 bases and J lost 3, with 9 bases in between. CDR1 is SGHRS and CDR2 is YFSETQ in the germline V gene. The CDR3 covers 14 residues.

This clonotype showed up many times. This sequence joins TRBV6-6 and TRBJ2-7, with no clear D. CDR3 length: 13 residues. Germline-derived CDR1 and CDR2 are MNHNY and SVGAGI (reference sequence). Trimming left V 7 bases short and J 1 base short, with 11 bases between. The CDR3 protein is CASTSGPSYEQYF. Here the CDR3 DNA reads TGTGCCAGCACGTCAGGACCATCCTACGAGCAGTACTTC.

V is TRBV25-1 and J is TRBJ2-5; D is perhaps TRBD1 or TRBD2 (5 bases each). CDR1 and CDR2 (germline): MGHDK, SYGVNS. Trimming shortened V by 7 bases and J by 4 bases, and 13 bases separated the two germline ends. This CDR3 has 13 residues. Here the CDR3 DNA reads TGTGCCAGCATCGGGGCAGGGAGAGAGACCCAGTACTTC. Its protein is CASIGAGRETQYF.

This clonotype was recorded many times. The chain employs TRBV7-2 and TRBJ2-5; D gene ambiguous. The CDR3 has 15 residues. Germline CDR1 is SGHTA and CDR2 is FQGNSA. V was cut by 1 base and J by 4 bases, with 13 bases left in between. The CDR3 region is CASSLGILEVETQYF. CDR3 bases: TGTGCCAGCAGCTTAGGGATTCTAGAAGTAGAGACCCAGTACTTC.

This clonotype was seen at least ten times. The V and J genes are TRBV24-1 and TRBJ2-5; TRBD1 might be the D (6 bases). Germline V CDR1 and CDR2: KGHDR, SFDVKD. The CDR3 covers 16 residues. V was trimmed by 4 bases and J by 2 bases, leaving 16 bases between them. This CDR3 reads CATSEPRSTGQETQYF. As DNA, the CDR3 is TGTGCCACCAGTGAGCCGAGGTCGACAGGACAAGAGACCCAGTACTTC.

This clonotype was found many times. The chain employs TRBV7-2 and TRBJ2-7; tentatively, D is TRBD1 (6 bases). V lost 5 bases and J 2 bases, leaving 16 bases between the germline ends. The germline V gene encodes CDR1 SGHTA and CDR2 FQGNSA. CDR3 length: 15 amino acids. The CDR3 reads CASSRTTGLAYEQYF. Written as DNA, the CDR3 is TGTGCCAGCAGCCGAACCACAGGGTTAGCCTACGAGCAGTACTTC.

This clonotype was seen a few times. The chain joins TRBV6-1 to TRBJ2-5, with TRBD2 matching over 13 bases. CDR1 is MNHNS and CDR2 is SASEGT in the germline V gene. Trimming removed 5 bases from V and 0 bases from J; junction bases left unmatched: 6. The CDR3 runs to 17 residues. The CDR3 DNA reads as TGTGCCAGCAGTCCGCGACTAGCGGGAGGTTACCAAGAGACCCAGTACTTC. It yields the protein CASSPRLAGGYQETQYF.

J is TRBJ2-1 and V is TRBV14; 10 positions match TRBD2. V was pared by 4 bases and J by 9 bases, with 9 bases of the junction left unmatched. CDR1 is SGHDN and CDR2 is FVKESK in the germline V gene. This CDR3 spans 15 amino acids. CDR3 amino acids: CASSPSLAGVIEQFF. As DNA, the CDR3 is TGTGCCAGCAGCCCCAGTCTAGCGGGAGTCATTGAGCAGTTCTTC.

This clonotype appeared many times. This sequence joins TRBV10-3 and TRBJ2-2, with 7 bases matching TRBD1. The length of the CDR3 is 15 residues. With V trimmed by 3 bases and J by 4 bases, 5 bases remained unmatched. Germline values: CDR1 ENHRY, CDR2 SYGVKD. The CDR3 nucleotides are TGTGCCATCAGTGATAGCAGGACAGGCACCGGGGAGCTGTTTTTT. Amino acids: CAISDSRTGTGELFF.

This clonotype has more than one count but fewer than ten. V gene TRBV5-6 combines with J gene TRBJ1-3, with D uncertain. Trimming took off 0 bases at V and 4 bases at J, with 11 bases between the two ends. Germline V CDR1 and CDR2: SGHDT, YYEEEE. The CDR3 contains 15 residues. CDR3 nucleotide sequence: TGTGCCAGCAGCTTGGACAGATACTCGGGAAACACCATATATTTT. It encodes CASSLDRYSGNTIYF. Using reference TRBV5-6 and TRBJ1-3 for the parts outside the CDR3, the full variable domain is DAGVTQSPTHLIKTRGQQVTLRCSPKSGHDTVSWYQQALGQGPQFIFQYYEEEERQRGNFPDRFSGHQFPNYSSELNVNALLLGDSALYLCASSLDRYSGNTIYFGEGSWLTVV.

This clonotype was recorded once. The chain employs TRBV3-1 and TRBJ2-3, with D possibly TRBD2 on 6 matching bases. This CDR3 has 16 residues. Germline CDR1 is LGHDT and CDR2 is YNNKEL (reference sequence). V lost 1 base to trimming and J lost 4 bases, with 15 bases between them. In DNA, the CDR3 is TGTGCCAGCAGCCAAGGGGTAGAGGGAGGAGCAGATACGCAGTATTTT. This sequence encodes CASSQGVEGGADTQYF.

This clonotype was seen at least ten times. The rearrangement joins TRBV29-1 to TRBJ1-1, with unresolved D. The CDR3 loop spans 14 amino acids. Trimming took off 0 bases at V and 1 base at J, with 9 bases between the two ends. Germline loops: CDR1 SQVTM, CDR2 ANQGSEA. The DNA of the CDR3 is TGCAGCGTTGAAGAAAATATCTGGAACACTGAAGCTTTCTTT. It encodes CSVEENIWNTEAFF.

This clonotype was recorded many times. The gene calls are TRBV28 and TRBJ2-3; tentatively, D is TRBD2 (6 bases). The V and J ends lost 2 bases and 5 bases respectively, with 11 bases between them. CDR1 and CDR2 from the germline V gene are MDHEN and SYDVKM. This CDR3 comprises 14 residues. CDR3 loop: CASSLTVRGDTQYF. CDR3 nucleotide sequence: TGTGCCAGCAGTTTAACGGTGCGGGGAGATACGCAGTATTTT.

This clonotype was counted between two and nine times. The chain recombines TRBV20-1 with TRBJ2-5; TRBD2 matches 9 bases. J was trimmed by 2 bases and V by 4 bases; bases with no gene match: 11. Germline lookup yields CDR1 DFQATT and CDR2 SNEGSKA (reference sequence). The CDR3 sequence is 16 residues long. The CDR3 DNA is TGCAGTGCTACGCCTCTCCGACTAGCGGAACAAGAGACCCAGTACTTC. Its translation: CSATPLRLAEQETQYF.

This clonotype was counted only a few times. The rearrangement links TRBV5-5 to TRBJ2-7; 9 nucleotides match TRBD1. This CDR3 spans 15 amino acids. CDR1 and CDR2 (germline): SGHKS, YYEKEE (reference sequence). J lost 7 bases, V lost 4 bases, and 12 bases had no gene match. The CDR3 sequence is CASSTPGTGRKEQYF. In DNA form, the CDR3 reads TGTGCCAGCAGCACACCCGGGACAGGGAGAAAGGAGCAGTACTTC.

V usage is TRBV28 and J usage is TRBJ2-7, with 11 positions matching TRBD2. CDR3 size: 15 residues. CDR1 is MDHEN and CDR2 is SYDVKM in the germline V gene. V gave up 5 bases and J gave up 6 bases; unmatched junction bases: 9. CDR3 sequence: CASSPYSGRASEQYF. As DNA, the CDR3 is TGTGCCAGCAGTCCATATAGCGGGAGGGCCAGCGAGCAGTACTTC.

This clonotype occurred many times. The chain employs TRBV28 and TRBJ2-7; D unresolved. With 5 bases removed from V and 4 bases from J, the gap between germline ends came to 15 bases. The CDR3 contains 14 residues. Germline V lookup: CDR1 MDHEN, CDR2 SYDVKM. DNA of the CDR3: TGTGCCAGCAGTCCCCCCGGCAGGAAGTACGAGCAGTACTTC. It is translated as CASSPPGRKYEQYF.

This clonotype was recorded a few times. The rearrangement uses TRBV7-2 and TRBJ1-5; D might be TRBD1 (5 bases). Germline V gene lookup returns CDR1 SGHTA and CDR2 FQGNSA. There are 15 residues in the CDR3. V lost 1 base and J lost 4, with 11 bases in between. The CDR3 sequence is CASSLVGALNQPQHF. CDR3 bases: TGTGCCAGCAGCTTAGTCGGGGCCTTAAATCAGCCCCAGCATTTT. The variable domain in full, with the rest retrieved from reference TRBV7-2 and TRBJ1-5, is GAGVSQSPSNKVTEKGKDVELRCDPISGHTALYWYRQSLGQGLEFLIYFQGNSAPDKSGLPSDRFSAERTGGSVSTLTIQRTQQEDSAVYLCASSLVGALNQPQHFGDGTRLSIL.